These T cell receptor beta chains were read from a single sample in a study of blood T cells in healthy people across ages. A single record per CDR3 protein comes from TCRdb applying MiXCR to the 5' RACE reads. The data show nearly 1 million distinct CDR3 sequences, roughly 51% seen once. Material for sequencing was blood. The receptors were gathered from a woman aged 55-75 years in good health. Both conserved end residues are part of each CDR3. A D gene is named only where the DNA matches it firmly. Clone size is shown for a subset of rows, as once, few, many or a class of expanded clone.

-	TRBJ2-7	TRBD1	TRBV5-1	TGCGCCAGCAGCCTCAACCCGGGACAGGCCTACGAGCAGTACTTC	CASSLNPGQAYEQYF
-	TRBJ2-3	TRBD2	TRBV27	TGTGCCAGCAGTTTTCTTGGGACTAGCGGCACAGATACGCAGTATTTT	CASSFLGTSGTDTQYF
-	TRBJ2-1	-	TRBV3-1	TGTGCCAGCAGCCCCATCGGGAGAGATGAGCAGTTCTTC	CASSPIGRDEQFF
few	TRBJ2-3	TRBD2	TRBV28	TGTGCCAGCAGTTTACTCGAGCGGGAGAGCACAGATACGCAGTATTTT	CASSLLERESTDTQYF
many	TRBJ2-5	TRBD1	TRBV29-1	TGCAGCGTGGGCAGGGGGAGTGGCCAAGAGACCCAGTACTTC	CSVGRGSGQETQYF
-	TRBJ1-2	-	TRBV29-1	TGCAGCGTTGAAGAATATTGGGAAGGCTACACCTTC	CSVEEYWEGYTF
-	TRBJ1-6	-	TRBV6-5	TGTGCCAGCAGCACTGGGGGGGCATCCTATAATTCACCCCTCCACTTT	CASSTGGASYNSPLHF
few	TRBJ2-3	-	TRBV21-1	TGTGCCAGCAGCAGACCCAGGGGGCCCACAGATACGCAGTATTTT	CASSRPRGPTDTQYF
-	TRBJ1-5	-	TRBV24-1	TGTGCCACCAGTGCCCGCTCTAGCAATCAGCCCCAGCATTTT	CATSARSSNQPQHF
few	TRBJ2-7	TRBD2	TRBV11-1	TGTGCCAGCAGCTTAGGGGGCTGGACTAGCCCCTACGAGCAGTACTTC	CASSLGGWTSPYEQYF
-	TRBJ1-1	-	TRBV10-3	TGTGCCATCAGCAAAAGGGAAGACACTGAAGCTTTCTTT	CAISKREDTEAFF
-	TRBJ1-2	-	TRBV11-2	TGTGCCAGCAGCTTAAGGGGAGGGAAGGGAGCTTATGGCTACACCTTC	CASSLRGGKGAYGYTF
-	TRBJ2-7	-	TRBV10-3	TGTGCCATCAGTGCCCTTTTGGGTGAGCAGTACTTC	CAISALLGEQYF
-	TRBJ1-4	-	TRBV10-3	TGTGCCATCAGCGAAGGGGGTGAAAAACTGTTTTTT	CAISEGGEKLFF
-	TRBJ2-1	-	TRBV4-1	TGCGCCAGCAGCCAAGAGGCCCGCTCCTACAATGAGCAGTTCTTC	CASSQEARSYNEQFF
few	TRBJ2-5	-	TRBV10-1	TGCGCCAGCAGTGAGTCGTTGGTAGACTCCCGAGAGACCCAGTACTTC	CASSESLVDSRETQYF
-	TRBJ1-6	-	TRBV9	TGTGCCAGCAGCGTAGCCGGGACGACAAATTCACCCCTCCACTTT	CASSVAGTTNSPLHF
-	TRBJ1-4	-	TRBV12-3/TRBV12-4	TGTGCCAGCACTCTGGTTAATGAAAAACTGTTTTTT	CASTLVNEKLFF
few	TRBJ2-7	TRBD2	TRBV15	TGTGCCACCAGCTCCGGGACTACTTCGAGCTCCTACGAGCAGTACTTC	CATSSGTTSSSYEQYF
-	TRBJ2-7	-	TRBV28	TGTGCCAGCAGTTCCCCAGGAAGTGCATACGAGCAGTACTTC	CASSSPGSAYEQYF
-	TRBJ2-2	-	TRBV20-1	TGCAGTGCTAGAGGGGGAGTCGGGGAGCTGTTTTTT	CSARGGVGELFF
-	TRBJ2-4	-	TRBV7-8	TGTACCAGCAGCTTAGAACCCAGGGGCACGTACTTC	CTSSLEPRGTYF
-	TRBJ2-1	TRBD2	TRBV20-1	TGCAGTGCAACTTTAGCGGGCGCATTGGGGAATGAGCAGTTCTTC	CSATLAGALGNEQFF
-	TRBJ2-3	-	TRBV18	TGTGCCAGCTCACCACCCGACAGATGGGAGACAGATACGCAGTATTTT	CASSPPDRWETDTQYF
few	TRBJ2-5	-	TRBV6-2/TRBV6-3	TGTGCCAGCACCCAATACTTCGAGACCCAGTACTTC	CASTQYFETQYF
-	TRBJ2-7	-	TRBV28	TGTGCCAGCAGTCCACCTACGCCGACCTACGAGCAGTACTTC	CASSPPTPTYEQYF
-	TRBJ2-5	-	TRBV20-1	TGCAGGGCTATATCGGAGGAGACCCAGTACTTC	CRAISEETQYF
-	TRBJ2-7	TRBD2	TRBV6-5	TGTGCCAGCAGTTACTCGAGACTTAGCGGGAGGGCCGGAGAGCAGTACTTC	CASSYSRLSGRAGEQYF
few	TRBJ2-1	TRBD1	TRBV28	TGTGCCAGCAGTTTCCCCCAGAGGGTCAGGACAGGGTATCTGGGCTCCTACAATGAGCAGTTCTTC	CASSFPQRVRTGYLGSYNEQFF
-	TRBJ2-1	TRBD2	TRBV29-1	TGCAGCGTTGGACTAGCGGGAGTATATAGGGGCAATGAGCAGTTCTTC	CSVGLAGVYRGNEQFF
few	TRBJ2-1	TRBD2	TRBV5-1	TGCGCCAGCAGCCGGGAGCGGGAGTTCGTCAATGAGCAGTTCTTC	CASSREREFVNEQFF
-	TRBJ2-5	-	TRBV12-3/TRBV12-4	TGTGCCAGCAGTCTTATGGCGGGATTCCAAGAGACCCAGTACTTC	CASSLMAGFQETQYF
few	TRBJ2-3	TRBD2	TRBV4-2	TGTGCCAGCAGCCCTATAGCGGGAGGGCGGGATACGCAGTATTTT	CASSPIAGGRDTQYF
-	TRBJ2-5	-	TRBV29-1	TGCAGCGGTGAAAGGGGAAGGGGGGAGACCCAGTACTTC	CSGERGRGETQYF
-	TRBJ2-1	TRBD1	TRBV15	TGTGCCACCAGCAGAGGAGGGGGCCCAGTTGGTACTGAGCAGTTCTTC	CATSRGGGPVGTEQFF
-	TRBJ2-5	-	TRBV6-6	TGTGCCAGCAGTTACTCGTCGACCCCCCGGAGGTTCGATGAGCAGTACTTC	CASSYSSTPRRFDEQYF
-	TRBJ2-1	TRBD2	TRBV6-2/TRBV6-3	TGTGCCAGCAGTTACTCGGGACTAGCGGGATTCTACAATGAGCAGTTCTTC	CASSYSGLAGFYNEQFF
-	TRBJ2-5	TRBD1	TRBV20-1	TGCAGTGCTTCGGACAGGGAGGAGACCCAGTACTTC	CSASDREETQYF
few	TRBJ2-5	TRBD1	TRBV30	TGTGCCTGCCTACTCAGGGGGTACCAAGAGACCCAGTACTTC	CACLLRGYQETQYF
-	TRBJ2-2	-	TRBV6-7	TGTGCCACCGACACTAGTCGCACCGGGGAGCTGTTTTTT	CATDTSRTGELFF
once	TRBJ2-5	TRBD2	TRBV10-1	TGCGCCAGCCCAACTAGCGGGGAAGAGACCCAGTACTTC	CASPTSGEETQYF
few	TRBJ1-5	-	TRBV2	TGTGCCAGCAGTAAGGGGTCCTTCGGGAATCAGCCCCAGCATTTT	CASSKGSFGNQPQHF
few	TRBJ2-5	-	TRBV12-3/TRBV12-4	TGTGCCAGCAGTTTAGGCCTCGGGTACCAAGAGACCCAGTACTTC	CASSLGLGYQETQYF
-	TRBJ2-7	TRBD1	TRBV28	TGTGTCAGCAGTCGACAGGGCATGAAGTACTTC	CVSSRQGMKYF
few	TRBJ1-1	-	TRBV29-1	TGCAGCGCCGGGGAAATGAACACTGAAGCTTTCTTT	CSAGEMNTEAFF
-	TRBJ1-5	TRBD1	TRBV20-1	TGCAGTGCTAGGCCCGGACAGGGCAATCAGCCCCAGCATTTT	CSARPGQGNQPQHF
-	TRBJ1-2	-	TRBV28	TGTGCCAGCAGAGTCGTAAGACGGAACTATGGCTACACCTTC	CASRVVRRNYGYTF
-	TRBJ2-7	-	TRBV20-1	TGCAGTGCCCCAAGCGGGCGTCTTGTTTACGAGCAGTACTTC	CSAPSGRLVYEQYF
-	TRBJ2-1	TRBD2	TRBV29-1	TGCAGCGTATGGGCTAGCGGAAGCACCAATGAGCAGTTCTTC	CSVWASGSTNEQFF
-	TRBJ2-1	TRBD2	TRBV3-1	TGTGCCAGCAGCCAAGTAGCGGGAGTTGTTGTTGAGCAGTTCTTC	CASSQVAGVVVEQFF
-	TRBJ1-4	TRBD1	TRBV25-1	TGTGCCAGCAGTGGGACAGGAATGAAAACTCTGTTTTTT	CASSGTGMKTLFF
-	TRBJ1-2	TRBD1	TRBV6-5	TGTGCCAGCAGAAAGACAGGGGAGTATGGCTACACCTTC	CASRKTGEYGYTF
-	TRBJ1-6	TRBD1	TRBV4-1	TGCGCCAGCAGGACGGGACAGGGTAGTTCACCCCTCCACTTT	CASRTGQGSSPLHF
few	TRBJ2-7	-	TRBV4-2	TGTGCCAGCAGCCAAGATCTGCGGAGTAGCTCCTACGAGCAGTACTTC	CASSQDLRSSSYEQYF
-	TRBJ1-2	-	TRBV3-1	TGTGCCAGCAGCCTTTACGTTTCGCATGGCTACACCTTC	CASSLYVSHGYTF
-	TRBJ2-7	TRBD2	TRBV5-8	TGTGCCAGCAGCCCTCGGGGGGAGTTCCGCGAGCAGTACTTC	CASSPRGEFREQYF
-	TRBJ2-7	-	TRBV3-1	TGCGCCAGCAGCCAAGATTTGGACGAGCAGTACTTC	CASSQDLDEQYF
-	TRBJ1-6	TRBD1	TRBV27	TGTGCCAGCAAACAGGGGGCGAATTCACCCCTCCACTTT	CASKQGANSPLHF
-	TRBJ2-1	TRBD1	TRBV20-1	TGCAGTGCTCGCAGTGTGGGCAGGGGGCGGAGTGGTGAGCAGTTCTTC	CSARSVGRGRSGEQFF